The clone carrying this TCR beta chain has at least ten counts. Its antigen is unknown. This sample is part of a study of T-cell memory formation after mild COVID-19. Study context: TCR clusters showed largely donor specificity.

Study-level points and caveats: CD4+ bias marked clones expanding day 15 to 37, unlike balanced contracting clones. Contracting CD4+ clones lay largely in CM and EM, with CD8+ ones residing in EMRA.

TCRdb used MiXCR to reprocess the 5' RACE reads, holding one entry per CDR3 protein. The profile shows about 430,000 distinct CDR3 sequences, around 17% of them singletons. Unmatched junction bases numbered 14, after V lost 1 base and J lost 4 bases. Germline loops: CDR1 SGHAT, CDR2 FQNNGV. The CDR3 is 18 amino acids. V is TRBV11-2 and J is TRBJ1-1; 8 bases line up with TRBD1. Sequenced sample: PBMCs or a T cell subset sorted from them (not recorded which). The clonotype comes from a man younger than 30 who had mild COVID-19 (a few samples of this study predate the infection). Cell type and time point are not known. The CDR3 DNA reads as TGTGCCAGCAGCTTAGCGTTCCTCAGGGGGCGCGACTCCACTGAAGCTTTCTTT. Protein: CASSLAFLRGRDSTEAFF. Full variable domain (remainder filled in from reference TRBV11-2 and TRBJ1-1): EAGVAQSPRYKIIEKRQSVAFWCNPISGHATLYWYQQILGQGPKLLIQFQNNGVVDDSQLPKDRFSAERLKGVDSTLKIQPAKLEDSAVYLCASSLAFLRGRDSTEAFFGQGTRLTVV.